The following is a TCR beta chain sequence with its context. The antigen is unknown. The PBMC were taken from buffy coats (from healthy donors). RNA came from duplicate vials of 150,000 sorted CD8+ T cells per subset. The sample belongs to a study of human CD8 memory T cell subsets. Study results and caveats: The overlap between stem-like memory and precursor exhausted T cell repertoires was minimal. Chao1 estimates suggested stem-like memory T cells exceeded precursor exhausted T cells in diversity.

Preparation of the TCR beta libraries relied on UMI-labeled 5' RACE. TCRdb reprocessed the 5' RACE reads and stores each CDR3 protein as one record, lacking DNA. This repertoire includes approximately 5,400 distinct CDR3 sequences. The sample consisted of CD8+ effector memory T cells (TEM) sorted from PBMCs. The sample's subset: effector memory CD8 T cells, CCR7- CD45RO+ CD95+. The sequence derives from a human donor in good health.

CDR3 loop: CASSVSGSTGELFF. V usage is TRBV28 and J usage is TRBJ2-2; TCRdb lists TRBD2, though no DNA is available to test this call. Germline V gene data show CDR1 as MDHEN and CDR2 as SYDVKM. The CDR3 runs 14 residues.